One sample yielded the 11 T cell receptor beta chains listed below, sequenced in a study of response to subunit inactivated influenza vaccine. TCRdb fed the RT-PCR reads into MiXCR, producing one record per CDR3 protein. The sample has around 580,000 distinct CDR3 sequences, about 11% seen once. The sequenced sample was PBMCs from blood, obtained on the day of vaccination. The receptor set was obtained from a man over 45 who received an inactivated influenza vaccine.

This clonotype was seen many times. The rearrangement links TRBV29-1 to TRBJ1-1, with TRBD1 matching over 7 bases. The germline gives CDR1 SQVTM, CDR2 ANQGSEA. The CDR3 is made up of 14 amino acids. V lost 6 bases to trimming and J lost 3 bases; unmatched junction nucleotides: 10. The chain's CDR3 is CSVLQGNWYTEAFF. The CDR3 DNA reads TGCAGCGTACTACAGGGGAACTGGTACACTGAAGCTTTCTTT.

The chain is built from TRBV4-2 and TRBJ2-5; no clear D. Trimming pared 2 bases from V and 2 bases from J, leaving 12 bases between. The CDR3 length is 15 residues. Germline loops: CDR1 LGHNA, CDR2 YNFKEQ. This chain's CDR3 is CASSQLLANQETQYF. The DNA of the CDR3 is TGTGCCAGCAGCCAATTGTTGGCAAATCAAGAGACCCAGTACTTC.

This clonotype was detected a few times. This chain links TRBV5-1 with TRBJ2-2, with a possible D match to TRBD1 (6 bases). CDR1 SGHRS and CDR2 YFSETQ come from the germline V gene. With 0 bases removed from V and 6 bases from J, the gap between germline ends came to 15 bases. There are 16 residues in the CDR3. CDR3: CASSLVARGGAGELFF. The CDR3 DNA is TGCGCCAGCAGCTTGGTTGCCCGAGGGGGTGCCGGGGAGCTGTTTTTT.

Ten or more counts support this clonotype. The J gene is TRBJ1-5, the V gene TRBV20-1, with TRBD1 matching 9 bases. Germline CDR1 is DFQATT and CDR2 is SNEGSKA (reference sequence). The CDR3 loop spans 17 amino acids. After removal of 0 bases from V and 2 bases from J, the junction contained 8 bases not matched to a gene. CDR3 sequence reads: CSARDRRRTGGNQPQHF. The CDR3 region has the DNA TGCAGTGCTAGAGATCGTCGGAGGACAGGGGGCAATCAGCCCCAGCATTTT.

This clonotype was recorded many times. This chain links TRBV7-8 with TRBJ2-2; D might be TRBD1 (6 bases). Trimming removed 4 bases at V and 4 bases at J, with 7 bases between. CDR1 is SGHVS and CDR2 is FQNEAQ in the germline V gene. This CDR3 region has 13 residues. CDR3 sequence: CASSSGVTGELFF. CDR3 DNA: TGTGCCAGCAGCTCAGGGGTCACCGGGGAGCTGTTTTTT.

This clonotype showed up many times. V gene TRBV12-3 or TRBV12-4 combines with J gene TRBJ1-2; weak D call: TRBD1 (5 bases). This CDR3 is 15 amino acids long. The germline V and J ends were trimmed by 3 bases and 3 bases, with 14 bases remaining between them. CDR3 loop: CASSLGGVLDYGYTF. The CDR3 nucleotides are TGTGCCAGCAGTTTGGGGGGAGTCCTCGACTATGGCTACACCTTC.

In regard to this clonotype: A much larger clone differs from this one at a single base, so this may be a read error. V and J are TRBV30 and TRBJ2-1; D is perhaps TRBD2 (5 bases). Germline CDR1 and CDR2: GTSNPN and SVGIG (reference sequence). The CDR3 has 14 amino acids. The V gene lost 1 base and the J gene lost 8 bases, with 15 bases spanning the gap. The CDR3 loop reads CAWSAGSKLDEQFF. For the CDR3, the DNA is TGTGCCTGGAGTGCGGGGAGCAAATTGGATGAGCAGTTCTTC.

The V and J genes are TRBV28 and TRBJ2-5, with D possibly matching TRBD2 (6 bases). V was pared by 6 bases and J by 2 bases, with 13 bases between. This CDR3 has 14 amino acids. Germline loops: CDR1 MDHEN, CDR2 SYDVKM. The CDR3 sequence is CASSQLREQETQYF. The CDR3 nucleotides are TGTGCCAGCAGCCAACTGCGGGAACAAGAGACCCAGTACTTC.

This clonotype was seen a few times. The V and J genes are TRBV7-9 and TRBJ2-7; no clear D. The length of the CDR3 is 15 residues. Germline values: CDR1 SEHNR, CDR2 FQNEAQ (reference sequence). The V end lost 3 bases, the J end lost 2 bases, and 14 bases lay between the germline ends. The CDR3 region is CASSFSSGSPYEQYF. The DNA of the CDR3 is TGTGCCAGCAGCTTTAGTTCGGGTTCTCCCTACGAGCAGTACTTC.

In its sample, this clonotype was seen many times. This chain joins TRBV27 and TRBJ1-5; TRBD1 matches at 9 bases. This CDR3 has 16 amino acids. Germline CDR1 is MNHEY and CDR2 is SMNVEV (reference sequence). Trimming took 0 bases from V and 2 from J; bases not matched to a gene: 2. The CDR3 here is CASSLSRTGGNQPQHF. The CDR3 DNA reads TGTGCCAGCAGTTTATCGAGGACAGGGGGCAATCAGCCCCAGCATTTT.

The J gene is TRBJ2-1, the V gene TRBV29-1, with D perhaps being TRBD1 or TRBD2 (5 bases each). The V end lost 5 bases, the J end lost 3 bases, and 11 bases lay between the germline ends. Germline V gene sequence: CDR1 SQVTM, CDR2 ANQGSEA. The CDR3 is 13 amino acids. DNA for the CDR3: TGCAGCGTTAATGGGGGAAGCTACAATGAGCAGTTCTTC. Its protein product is CSVNGGSYNEQFF.